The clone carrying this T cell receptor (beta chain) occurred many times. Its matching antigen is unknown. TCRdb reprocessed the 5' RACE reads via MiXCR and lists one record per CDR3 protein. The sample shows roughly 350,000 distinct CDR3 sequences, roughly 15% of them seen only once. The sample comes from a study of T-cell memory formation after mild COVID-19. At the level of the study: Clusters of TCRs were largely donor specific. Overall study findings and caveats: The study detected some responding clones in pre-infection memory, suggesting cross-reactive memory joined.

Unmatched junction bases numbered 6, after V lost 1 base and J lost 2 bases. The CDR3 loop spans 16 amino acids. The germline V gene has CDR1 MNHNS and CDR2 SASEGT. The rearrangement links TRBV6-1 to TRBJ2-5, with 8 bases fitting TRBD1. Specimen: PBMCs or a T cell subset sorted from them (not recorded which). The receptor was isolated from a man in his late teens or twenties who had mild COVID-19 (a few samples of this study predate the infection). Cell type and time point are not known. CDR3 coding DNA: TGTGCCAGCAGTGAAGGGGGGACAGGTCCTCAAGAGACCCAGTACTTC. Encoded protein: CASSEGGTGPQETQYF.